This entry lists 27 T cell receptor beta chains sequenced from one sample in a study of shared clonotypes between healthy human individuals. Sequencing was performed with immunoSEQ multiplex PCR; in TCRdb, only in-frame clones are kept and a portion is missing. This table has a few million clones, approximately 95% appearing once. Sequencing was performed on naive CD4+ T cells sorted from blood. Indicated subset: CD45RA+ positively selected. These receptors were obtained from a young man in good health.

V and J are TRBV5-4 and TRBJ2-2; D unresolved. The CDR3 runs 13 residues. CDR1 is SGHNT, CDR2 YYREEE, per germline (reference sequence). V was clipped by 4 bases and J by 3 bases, with 7 bases between them. CDR3 protein: CASSDSYTGELFF. The CDR3 region has the DNA TGTGCCAGCAGCGACTCGTACACCGGGGAGCTGTTTTTT.

Only a few counts were recorded for this clone. Other nucleotide sequences in the sample specify the same CDR3. V usage is TRBV5-1 and J usage is TRBJ1-1; tentative D call: TRBD1 (6 bases). Per the germline V gene, CDR1 is SGHRS and CDR2 is YFSETQ. This CDR3 is 14 amino acids long. V shed 0 bases and J shed 1 base, with 7 bases lying between them. The CDR3, as DNA: TGCGCCAGCAGCTTGGAGGGACAGAACACTGAAGCTTTCTTT. Its protein product is CASSLEGQNTEAFF.

The J gene is TRBJ2-3, the V gene TRBV11-3; a possible D gene is TRBD1 (6 bases). V was cut by 2 bases and J by 3 bases, with 12 bases left in between. Germline loops: CDR1 SGHNT, CDR2 YENEEA. The CDR3 loop spans 15 amino acids. The CDR3 spells CASSLYPTGTDTQYF. The CDR3 DNA reads as TGTGCCAGCAGCTTATATCCCACAGGGACAGATACGCAGTATTTT.

The chain carries TRBV11-2 and TRBJ1-6; D is undetermined. The V end lost 1 base, the J end lost 7 bases, and 11 bases lay between the germline ends. The CDR3 consists of 15 residues. Germline V gene lookup returns CDR1 SGHAT and CDR2 FQNNGV. Here the CDR3 reads CASSLVPDWNSPLHF. The CDR3 DNA follows: TGTGCCAGCAGCTTAGTCCCTGACTGGAATTCACCCCTCCACTTT.

In its sample, this clone was seen once. The sample carries other DNA sequences with the same CDR3. The rearrangement uses TRBV10-3 and TRBJ2-7, with 9 positions matching TRBD2. V lost 0 bases, J lost 4 bases, and 4 bases stayed unmatched. There are 15 residues in the CDR3. CDR1 and CDR2 from the germline V gene are ENHRY and SYGVKD. The CDR3 DNA follows: TGTGCCATCAGTGAGTCGAGTAGCGGGGGTTACGAGCAGTACTTC. Protein sequence: CAISESSSGGYEQYF.

Notes on this clone: This same CDR3 is encoded by further DNA sequences in the sample. The chain employs TRBV6-5 and TRBJ2-1; D ambiguous. CDR3 length: 11 residues. Germline lookup yields CDR1 MNHEY and CDR2 SVGAGI. The V end lost 5 bases, the J end lost 4 bases, and 3 bases lay between the germline ends. The CDR3 DNA is TGTGCCAGCAGTCAGTACAATGAGCAGTTCTTC. Its translation is CASSQYNEQFF.

This clone was recorded once. This chain links TRBV19 with TRBJ1-2; 8 nucleotides agree with TRBD1. CDR1 and CDR2 from the germline V gene are LNHDA and SQIVND (reference sequence). The CDR3 totals 13 residues. V lost 6 bases, J lost 4 bases, and 4 bases stayed unmatched. The CDR3 loop reads CASRNTGGYGYTF. Here the CDR3 DNA reads TGTGCCAGTAGAAACACAGGGGGCTATGGCTACACCTTC.

The V gene is TRBV6-6, the J gene TRBJ2-7; 7 bases are shared with TRBD1. This CDR3 region has 14 residues. Germline values: CDR1 MNHNY, CDR2 SVGAGI (reference sequence). V shed 5 bases and J 3 bases; nucleotides not matched to a gene: 7. This chain's CDR3 is CASSSDRVYYEQYF. The CDR3 DNA reads TGTGCCAGCAGTAGCGACAGGGTCTACTACGAGCAGTACTTC.

V and J are TRBV28 and TRBJ2-7; the D gene is possibly TRBD1 (5 bases). The CDR3 has 11 residues. Germline CDR1 reads MDHEN; CDR2 reads SYDVKM. CDR3 amino acids: CPGRRPYEQYF. The CDR3 region has the DNA TGTCCAGGGCGCCGACCCTACGAGCAGTACTTC.

This clone was detected once. The V gene is TRBV7-2, the J gene TRBJ2-7; TRBD2 aligns across 7 bases. Germline lookup yields CDR1 SGHTA and CDR2 FQGNSA. The CDR3 loop spans 13 amino acids. The ends lost 9 bases at V and 0 bases at J; junction bases unmatched: 5. CDR3 coding DNA: TGTGCCAGTGGCGGGACTATCTCCTACGAGCAGTACTTC. This encodes CASGGTISYEQYF.

The gene calls are TRBV7-8 and TRBJ2-1, with D possibly being TRBD2 (5 bases). V was shortened by 5 bases and J by 2 bases, with 19 bases between the two germline ends. Germline lookup yields CDR1 SGHVS and CDR2 FQNEAQ. CDR3 size: 17 residues. CDR3 sequence: CASSREIYGVPYNEQFF. The CDR3 coding sequence is TGTGCCAGCAGCCGGGAAATATACGGGGTTCCCTACAATGAGCAGTTCTTC.

As to this clone: Other DNA sequences of this sample code for an identical CDR3. This rearrangement joins TRBV18 to TRBJ2-7; D perhaps matches TRBD1 (6 bases). V dropped 5 bases and J dropped 0 bases, with 11 bases sitting between them. CDR3 length: 14 residues. The germline gives CDR1 KGHSH, CDR2 LQKENI. CDR3 sequence reads: CASSGDRSSYEQYF. The CDR3 DNA follows: TGTGCCAGCTCAGGCGACAGGAGCTCCTACGAGCAGTACTTC.

This chain connects TRBV18 to TRBJ2-4; D is perhaps TRBD1 (6 bases). Germline V gene lookup returns CDR1 KGHSH and CDR2 LQKENI. V dropped 6 bases and J dropped 5 bases, with 14 bases sitting between them. The CDR3 extends over 14 amino acids. As DNA, the CDR3 is TGTGCCAGCTCGCCAAGTAGGACAGAAAACATTCAGTACTTC. Protein: CASSPSRTENIQYF.

This sequence joins TRBV30 and TRBJ2-7, with 8 positions matching TRBD2. V dropped 4 bases and J dropped 4; count of bases not matched to a gene: 9. Per germline, CDR1 GTSNPN and CDR2 SVGIG (reference sequence). The CDR3 extends over 14 amino acids. CDR3 residues: CAWTPGTRVYEQYF. The CDR3, as DNA: TGTGCCTGGACCCCCGGGACTAGGGTTTACGAGCAGTACTTC.

The chain uses TRBV5-8 and TRBJ2-1; D possibly matches TRBD1 or TRBD2 (5 bases each). The CDR3 extends over 15 amino acids. Germline assignment: CDR1 SGHTS and CDR2 YDEGEE. The V end was cut by 4 bases, the J end by 0 bases, with 11 bases between. For the CDR3, the DNA is TGTGCCAGCAGCACCGGGACGGGCTCCTACAATGAGCAGTTCTTC. It specifies CASSTGTGSYNEQFF.

The rearrangement joins TRBV7-2 to TRBJ2-2; D is unclear. The CDR3 is 11 residues long. CDR1 and CDR2 from the germline V gene are SGHTA and FQGNSA. With 5 bases removed from V and 10 bases from J, the gap between germline ends came to 8 bases. In DNA form, the CDR3 reads TGTGCCAGCAGCCCGGCTCTGGAGCTGTTTTTT. This encodes CASSPALELFF.

This clone was picked up one time. This chain uses TRBV30 with TRBJ2-3, with 11 nucleotides matching TRBD1. Germline V gene sequence: CDR1 GTSNPN, CDR2 SVGIG (reference sequence). The CDR3 extends over 15 amino acids. V shed 3 bases and J 6 bases; nucleotides not matched to a gene: 8. For the CDR3, the DNA is TGTGCCTGGAGGCGCGGACAGGGGGCAACGGATACGCAGTATTTT. Residues: CAWRRGQGATDTQYF.

The rearrangement uses TRBV5-6 and TRBJ2-2, with 7 bases matching TRBD1. The CDR3 is 15 residues long. Germline assignment: CDR1 SGHDT and CDR2 YYEEEE. The J segment lost 5 bases and the V segment lost 4 bases, leaving 8 bases of the junction unmatched. This chain's CDR3 is CASSPTGRGTGELFF. The DNA for the CDR3 is TGTGCCAGCAGCCCCACGGGCAGGGGGACCGGGGAGCTGTTTTTT.

The chain recombines TRBV30 with TRBJ1-2; D perhaps matches TRBD1 (5 bases). The CDR3 loop spans 14 amino acids. The germline V gene has CDR1 GTSNPN and CDR2 SVGIG (reference sequence). The V end was cut by 3 bases, the J end by 3 bases, with 14 bases between. This CDR3 is CAWSGGVVYYGYTF. As DNA, the CDR3 is TGTGCCTGGAGCGGGGGGGTGGTCTACTATGGCTACACCTTC.

J is TRBJ2-1 and V is TRBV12-5; D uncertain. The CDR3 length is 11 residues. Trimming pared 6 bases from V and 3 bases from J, leaving 3 bases between. Germline lookup yields CDR1 LGHNT and CDR2 FRNRAP. For the CDR3, the DNA is TGTGCTAGTGGGTACTACAATGAGCAGTTCTTC. It translates to CASGYYNEQFF. The full variable domain, rest sourced from reference TRBV12-5 and TRBJ2-1, is DARVTQTPRHKVTEMGQEVTMRCQPILGHNTVFWYRQTMMQGLELLAYFRNRAPLDDSGMPKDRFSAEMPDATLATLKIQPSEPRDSAVYFCASGYYNEQFFGPGTRLTVL.

A single count supports this clone. This chain connects TRBV10-1 to TRBJ2-3; 7 positions match TRBD1. The CDR3 is 15 amino acids. Germline V CDR1 and CDR2: WNHNN, SYGVQD (reference sequence). V lost 4 bases, J lost 3 bases, and 7 bases stayed unmatched. The CDR3 loop is CASSVKGRGTDTQYF. In DNA form, the CDR3 reads TGCGCCAGCAGTGTTAAGGGCAGGGGGACAGATACGCAGTATTTT.

V and J are TRBV30 and TRBJ1-4, with 7 nucleotides matching TRBD1. The germline V gene has CDR1 GTSNPN and CDR2 SVGIG (reference sequence). The CDR3 has 14 amino acids. Germline trimming cut 2 bases from V and 4 bases from J; bases unmatched to any gene: 4. The CDR3 protein is CAWSRQGSNEKLFF. CDR3 nucleotide sequence: TGTGCCTGGAGTAGACAGGGTAGTAATGAAAAACTGTTTTTT.

The DNA of the CDR3 is TGCGCCAGCAGCCAAGGAGGGCCGATCACCGGGGAGCTGTTTTTT. Residues: CASSQGGPITGELFF. The rearrangement links TRBV4-1 to TRBJ2-2; a possible D gene is TRBD2 (5 bases). The germline V and J ends were trimmed by 1 base and 4 bases, with 10 bases remaining between them. CDR1 is MGHRA and CDR2 is YSYEKL in the germline V gene. The CDR3 runs to 15 residues.

This clone was seen a handful of times. The rearrangement joins TRBV7-2 to TRBJ1-2; 7 bases are shared with TRBD1. This CDR3 spans 13 amino acids. Germline CDR1 reads SGHTA; CDR2 reads FQGNSA. The junction had 5 bases not matched to a gene; V was cut back by 5 bases and J by 5 bases. The CDR3 region is CASSVDREYGYTF. The CDR3 DNA follows: TGTGCCAGCAGCGTAGACAGGGAGTATGGCTACACCTTC.

This clone was detected a few times. This chain uses TRBV25-1 with TRBJ2-5; D gene uncertain. CDR1 is MGHDK and CDR2 is SYGVNS in the germline V gene. The CDR3 length is 12 residues. The ends were cut back, 6 bases at V and 2 bases at J, with 7 bases in the middle. The CDR3 reads CASRETQETQYF. The DNA for the CDR3 is TGTGCCAGCAGGGAGACTCAAGAGACCCAGTACTTC.

This rearrangement joins TRBV7-2 to TRBJ2-1, with 11 bases that match TRBD2. Germline V gene data show CDR1 as SGHTA and CDR2 as FQGNSA. The ends lost 10 bases at V and 0 bases at J; junction bases unmatched: 11. The CDR3 extends over 17 amino acids. CDR3 in amino acids: CATLAGGSIFSYNEQFF. The CDR3 nucleotides read TGTGCCACATTAGCGGGAGGGTCCATCTTCTCCTACAATGAGCAGTTCTTC.

The chain employs TRBV6-6 and TRBJ1-1; TRBD1 might be the D (5 bases). Trimming stripped 6 bases from V and 0 bases from J, with 8 bases between. The germline CDR1 and CDR2 sequences are MNHNY and SVGAGI (reference sequence). This CDR3 is 13 amino acids long. The CDR3 DNA reads as TGTGCCAGCAGCCAGACAGTGAACACTGAAGCTTTCTTT. This gives the protein CASSQTVNTEAFF.